The rows below give T cell receptor beta chains drawn from one sample of a study of regulatory T cells in long-lasting Graves disease. TCRdb passed the multiplex PCR reads through MiXCR, listing each CDR3 protein once. The data contain 350,000 to 550,000 distinct CDR3 sequences, around 15% of them singletons. This sample also appeared in a second study, on T cells in Graves' hyperthyroidism and ophthalmopathy.

The sequencing here drew on peripheral blood mononuclear cells (PBMCs), taken at new diagnosis, from a patient treated with antithyroid drugs. The receptors originated from a woman in her forties or fifties with Graves disease. Each CDR3 is given with its conserved first and last residue. The D gene is left open where the match is weak. Size is omitted from some rows. Given values are once, few, many or a class for expanded clones.

TGTGCCACCAGTGCGTTGGGGTCCTACGAGCAGTACTTC | CATSALGSYEQYF | TRBJ2-7 | NA | TRBV24-1 | NA
TGTGCCAGCAGTGAAGATAGGAGGACCGGGGAGCTGTTTTTT | CASSEDRRTGELFF | TRBJ2-2 | NA | TRBV2 | many
TGTGCCAGCAGCACACCGGGACTAGCGGGAAATCGAGAGACCCAGTACTTC | CASSTPGLAGNRETQYF | TRBJ2-5 | TRBD2 | TRBV11-2 | many
TGTGCCAGCAGTACCGGGCCAAATTCACCCCTCCACTTT | CASSTGPNSPLHF | TRBJ1-6 | NA | TRBV27 | many
TGTGCCAGCAGCTTAGTTTACGGGAGCACAGATACGCAGTATTTT | CASSLVYGSTDTQYF | TRBJ2-3 | NA | TRBV7-2 | many
TGTGCCAGCCTTCCCTTGGGGGGCGGAGAGACCCAGTACTTC | CASLPLGGGETQYF | TRBJ2-5 | NA | TRBV27 | many
TGTGCCAGCAGTTCGCCGGGACAAACCGTTTCCTACGAGCAGTACTTC | CASSSPGQTVSYEQYF | TRBJ2-7 | NA | TRBV28 | NA
TGCAGTGCCCGTGTTGTTGGGTATTCAGATACGCAGTATTTT | CSARVVGYSDTQYF | TRBJ2-3 | NA | TRBV20-1 | many
TGTGCCAGCAGTGAATCGGTGCAGACCTCCTACGAGCAGTACTTC | CASSESVQTSYEQYF | TRBJ2-7 | NA | TRBV6-1 | many
TGTGCCAGCAGTCTAGCGGGACTCACCGGGGAGCTGTTTTTT | CASSLAGLTGELFF | TRBJ2-2 | TRBD2 | TRBV6-1 | NA
TGTGCCAGCAGTTACTCGGGGGCAGGGAATGGCTACACCTTC | CASSYSGAGNGYTF | TRBJ1-2 | NA | TRBV12-3/TRBV12-4 | once
TGTGCCAGCAGCTTATCCGGGCGGGACGAGCAGTACTTC | CASSLSGRDEQYF | TRBJ2-7 | NA | TRBV7-2 | many
TGTGCCAGCAGCCCGATGACTAGCGGCACAGATACGCAGTATTTT | CASSPMTSGTDTQYF | TRBJ2-3 | TRBD2 | TRBV2 | many
TGTGCCAGCAGGGGGACAACCAACTATGGCTACACCTTC | CASRGTTNYGYTF | TRBJ1-2 | NA | TRBV6-1 | NA
TGTGCCAGCAGTTTATGGGGTGAAGGCTACACCTTC | CASSLWGEGYTF | TRBJ1-2 | NA | TRBV28 | NA
TGTGCCAGCAGCGTAGAGCTAGGGTACGAGCAGTACTTC | CASSVELGYEQYF | TRBJ2-7 | NA | TRBV9 | few
TGCGCCAGCAGCTTGGGAGATCCCGGGGGGAATCAGCCCCAGCATTTT | CASSLGDPGGNQPQHF | TRBJ1-5 | NA | TRBV5-1 | NA
TGCAGCGTTCATCGCCGGGGCAGGGAGAACACTGAAGCTTTCTTT | CSVHRRGRENTEAFF | TRBJ1-1 | NA | TRBV29-1 | many
TGTGCCAGCGGAGGGGTCCCGGGACAGGGGACTTACGAGCAGTACTTC | CASGGVPGQGTYEQYF | TRBJ2-7 | TRBD1 | TRBV6-1 | many
TGTGCCAGCACCGACGGGACAGTAACCTACGAGCAGTACTTC | CASTDGTVTYEQYF | TRBJ2-7 | TRBD1 | TRBV5-6 | NA
TGTGCCAGCAGTTTGAAAGGGGACGCCTACAATGAGCAGTTCTTC | CASSLKGDAYNEQFF | TRBJ2-1 | NA | TRBV27 | many
TGTGCCAGCATCATCCCCTCTAGCGGCGAGCAGTACTTC | CASIIPSSGEQYF | TRBJ2-7 | TRBD2 | TRBV6-1 | NA
TGTGCCAGCAGTCTCGGGGACAGAAGAAATTCACCCCTCCACTTT | CASSLGDRRNSPLHF | TRBJ1-6 | TRBD1 | TRBV6-1 | many
TGTGCCATCAGGGGGATTTCCACAGGTACGCAGTATTTT | CAIRGISTGTQYF | TRBJ2-3 | NA | TRBV10-3 | few
TGTGCCAGCAGCCCACCCGGGGGGGGGACCATGATCACAGATACGCAGTATTTT | CASSPPGGGTMITDTQYF | TRBJ2-3 | TRBD2 | TRBV7-9 | NA
TGTGCCAGCGGCTTCCGACTAGCGGCCTACAATGAGCAGTTCTTC | CASGFRLAAYNEQFF | TRBJ2-1 | TRBD2 | TRBV11-2 | NA
TGTGCCAGCATCCGTCCGAGGACGGTGGCAAGCAATGAGCAGTTCTTC | CASIRPRTVASNEQFF | TRBJ2-1 | NA | TRBV25-1 | NA
TGCAGTGCTAGAGATGAGGGGGACACCGCCGGGGAGCTGTTTTTT | CSARDEGDTAGELFF | TRBJ2-2 | NA | TRBV20-1 | few
TGTGCCAGCAGCCTCGGGGGGGTGGCGCAGCAGTACTTC | CASSLGGVAQQYF | TRBJ2-7 | TRBD2 | TRBV7-9 | many
TGTGCCAGCAGTGACAGGGTTAGAAACGAGCAGTACTTC | CASSDRVRNEQYF | TRBJ2-7 | NA | TRBV2 | few
TGTGCCATCGGGGCAGGTGGGAACGAGCAGTACTTC | CAIGAGGNEQYF | TRBJ2-7 | NA | TRBV10-3 | few
TGCGCCAGCAGTGTTCTAGCGGCTTACAATGAGCAGTTCTTC | CASSVLAAYNEQFF | TRBJ2-1 | TRBD2 | TRBV10-2 | NA
TGTGCCAGCAGTTTGGGGACTAGCGGAGCAGGAGAGACCCAGTACTTC | CASSLGTSGAGETQYF | TRBJ2-5 | TRBD2 | TRBV28 | many
TGCGCCAGCAGCAATGGACAGATATTTAATTCACCCCTCCACTTT | CASSNGQIFNSPLHF | TRBJ1-6 | NA | TRBV5-1 | NA
TGCAGTGCGCTCCCCCCCAGCGGAAGCTCCTACGAGCAGTACTTC | CSALPPSGSSYEQYF | TRBJ2-7 | NA | TRBV20-1 | few
TGTGCCAGCAGCACCACCGGGAAGAACACTGAAGCTTTCTTT | CASSTTGKNTEAFF | TRBJ1-1 | NA | TRBV9 | many
TGTGCCTGGAGTGCCCGGGTGACCCAGTACTTC | CAWSARVTQYF | TRBJ2-5 | NA | TRBV30 | few
TGCGCCAGCAGCAAAGGACCAGGGGTTGGGGCCAACGTCCTGACTTTC | CASSKGPGVGANVLTF | TRBJ2-6 | NA | TRBV4-1 | NA
TGTGCCAGCAGCTTGTTGACCAGCCTGAACACCGGGGAGCTGTTTTTT | CASSLLTSLNTGELFF | TRBJ2-2 | NA | TRBV7-9 | NA
TGTGCCAGCAGCTTTGCTAGCGGGCGTGAGACCCAGTACTTC | CASSFASGRETQYF | TRBJ2-5 | TRBD2 | TRBV11-2 | NA
TGTGCCAGCTACGGACAGTTGAACACCGGGGAGCTGTTTTTT | CASYGQLNTGELFF | TRBJ2-2 | NA | TRBV18 | many
TGCGCCAGCAGCTTGGCTGGGTTGACTGAAGCTTTCTTT | CASSLAGLTEAFF | TRBJ1-1 | NA | TRBV5-1 | NA
TGCAGTGCTAGAAGGACAGGGGGCCTCTCTGGAAACACCATATATTTT | CSARRTGGLSGNTIYF | TRBJ1-3 | TRBD1 | TRBV20-1 | few
TGCAGTGCTAGAGTTGCTAGCGGTAGATTAGGAGGTTTTGAGCAGTTCTTC | CSARVASGRLGGFEQFF | TRBJ2-1 | TRBD2 | TRBV20-1 | many
TGCGCCAGCAGGGGGACAGGGGGCCCTCACGAGCAGTACTTC | CASRGTGGPHEQYF | TRBJ2-7 | TRBD1 | TRBV5-1 | few
TGTGCCAGCAGCACCCTGCCCGGTCAGCCCCAGCATTTT | CASSTLPGQPQHF | TRBJ1-5 | NA | TRBV7-3 | few
TGTGCCAGCAGCCGTCCCTCCGCTCCGAACTTATTCTCCTACAATGAGCAGTTCTTC | CASSRPSAPNLFSYNEQFF | TRBJ2-1 | NA | TRBV7-2 | many
TGTGCCAGCACACCGGACAGGGGGCATGGTACCAATGAGCAGTTCTTC | CASTPDRGHGTNEQFF | TRBJ2-1 | TRBD1 | TRBV12-3/TRBV12-4 | many
TGTGCCAGCAGATTTCTCAGGGGCCACACCGGGGAGCTGTTTTTT | CASRFLRGHTGELFF | TRBJ2-2 | NA | TRBV28 | many
TGTGCCAGCAGTGACCGACTAGCGGGAGAGGACGAGCAGTACTTC | CASSDRLAGEDEQYF | TRBJ2-7 | TRBD2 | TRBV12-3/TRBV12-4 | many